A selection of T cell receptor beta chains follows, all from one sample in a study of regulatory T cells in long-lasting Graves disease. From the multiplex PCR reads, TCRdb called clonotypes with MiXCR, one entry per CDR3 protein. The sample lists 420,000 or so distinct CDR3 sequences, around 15% occurring once. The same data also went into a second study, on T cells in Graves' hyperthyroidism and ophthalmopathy.

The sample here was peripheral blood mononuclear cells (PBMCs), taken at new diagnosis, from a patient treated with antithyroid drugs. These receptors all come from a woman aged 18-29 years with Graves disease. The CDR3 runs from the conserved cysteine through the conserved F or W. D genes are given only for firm matches. Some rows have no size entry. The others give once, few or many, or a class for an expanded clone.

cdr3_aa: CAWTRPDRNTEAFF; cdr3_nt: TGTGCCTGGACGAGGCCTGACCGGAACACTGAAGCTTTCTTT; j_call: TRBJ1-1; clone_size: many; v_call: TRBV30; d_call: .
cdr3_aa: CASSPEGAGGNTIYF; cdr3_nt: TGCGCCAGCAGCCCCGAGGGGGCGGGAGGAAACACCATATATTTT; j_call: TRBJ1-3; clone_size: few; v_call: TRBV5-1; d_call: TRBD1
cdr3_aa: CASSYLQGTGELFF; cdr3_nt: TGTGCCAGCAGTTACTTACAGGGGACCGGGGAGCTGTTTTTT; j_call: TRBJ2-2; clone_size: .; v_call: TRBV27; d_call: TRBD1
cdr3_aa: CASSQRQSWTQYF; cdr3_nt: TGTGCCAGCAGCCAAAGGCAGTCTTGGACCCAGTACTTC; j_call: TRBJ2-5; clone_size: .; v_call: TRBV3-1; d_call: .
cdr3_aa: CASSYSGTSGTPLYF; cdr3_nt: TGTGCCAGCAGTTACTCGGGGACTAGCGGGACCCCGCTGTACTTC; j_call: TRBJ2-7; clone_size: few; v_call: TRBV6-6; d_call: TRBD2
cdr3_aa: CASSVAGGLYEQYF; cdr3_nt: TGTGCCAGCAGCGTAGCGGGAGGGCTCTACGAGCAGTACTTC; j_call: TRBJ2-7; clone_size: many; v_call: TRBV6-1; d_call: TRBD2
cdr3_aa: CASSLRLLYGYTF; cdr3_nt: TGTGCCAGCAGTTTGAGACTGCTCTATGGCTACACCTTC; j_call: TRBJ1-2; clone_size: many; v_call: TRBV28; d_call: .
cdr3_aa: CASSQLDRGPYGANVLTF; cdr3_nt: TGTGCCAGCAGCCAATTGGACAGGGGGCCGTATGGGGCCAACGTCCTGACTTTC; j_call: TRBJ2-6; clone_size: few; v_call: TRBV3-1; d_call: TRBD1
cdr3_aa: CAWTGTGGAYEQYF; cdr3_nt: TGTGCCTGGACCGGGACAGGGGGGGCCTACGAGCAGTACTTC; j_call: TRBJ2-7; clone_size: few; v_call: TRBV30; d_call: TRBD1
cdr3_aa: CASSPRAMNTEAFF; cdr3_nt: TGTGCCAGCTCACCAAGGGCCATGAACACTGAAGCTTTCTTT; j_call: TRBJ1-1; clone_size: many; v_call: TRBV18; d_call: .
cdr3_aa: CASSLEGQPGNTEAFF; cdr3_nt: TGTGCCAGCAGTTTAGAAGGACAGCCGGGGAACACTGAAGCTTTCTTT; j_call: TRBJ1-1; clone_size: many; v_call: TRBV12-3/TRBV12-4; d_call: .
cdr3_aa: CASSSGGTGYYEQYF; cdr3_nt: TGTGCCAGCAGCTCGGGGGGGACAGGGTACTACGAGCAGTACTTC; j_call: TRBJ2-7; clone_size: many; v_call: TRBV12-3/TRBV12-4; d_call: .
cdr3_aa: CASSAWTGIYEQYF; cdr3_nt: TGTGCCAGCAGCGCGTGGACAGGGATCTACGAGCAGTACTTC; j_call: TRBJ2-7; clone_size: many; v_call: TRBV7-2; d_call: TRBD1
cdr3_aa: CATSDPVSGGLTDTQYF; cdr3_nt: TGTGCCACCAGTGATCCCGTCTCGGGGGGCCTGACAGATACGCAGTATTTT; j_call: TRBJ2-3; clone_size: .; v_call: TRBV24-1; d_call: .
cdr3_aa: CASYDRGRVAGNTIYF; cdr3_nt: TGTGCCAGCTACGACAGGGGGCGCGTGGCTGGAAACACCATATATTTT; j_call: TRBJ1-3; clone_size: .; v_call: TRBV7-9; d_call: TRBD1
cdr3_aa: CASRREGGYTF; cdr3_nt: TGTGCCAGCAGAAGGGAGGGGGGCTACACCTTC; j_call: TRBJ1-2; clone_size: many; v_call: TRBV2; d_call: .
cdr3_aa: CASSEPGSGPYNEQFF; cdr3_nt: TGTGCCAGCAGTGAACCCGGGAGTGGGCCCTACAATGAGCAGTTCTTC; j_call: TRBJ2-1; clone_size: many; v_call: TRBV6-1; d_call: .
cdr3_aa: CASSEALAGENEQFF; cdr3_nt: TGTGCCAGCAGTGAAGCGCTAGCGGGAGAGAATGAGCAGTTCTTC; j_call: TRBJ2-1; clone_size: .; v_call: TRBV2; d_call: TRBD2